This record covers a single T cell receptor beta chain. The antigen is unknown. Amplified TCR beta CDR3 regions derived from RNA transcripts. HTBI primers were employed in a first-round RT-PCR of the TCR CDR3. TCRdb passed the multiplex PCR reads through MiXCR, listing each CDR3 protein once. The data hold 660,000 or so distinct CDR3 sequences, with roughly 45% observed a single time. This record comes from a study of T cells in Graves' hyperthyroidism and ophthalmopathy. Study-wide results and limits: Among thyroid clonotypes expanded above 0.001, most also appeared in blood. A 13 V-J signature model discriminated ophthalmopathy versus stable hyperthyroidism.

CDR3 length: 16 residues. With V trimmed by 5 bases and J by 8 bases, 12 bases remained unmatched. V gene TRBV12-3 or TRBV12-4 combines with J gene TRBJ1-4; 9 bases agree with TRBD1. This sequence was found in an adult man with Graves' disease, either hyperthyroidism or ophthalmopathy (not recorded which). The sample taken for sequencing was peripheral blood or thyroid tissue (not recorded which). The DNA of the CDR3 is TGTGCCAGCAGTCCCCCCGAACAGGGGGCGCGGGAAAAACTGTTTTTT. It codes for CASSPPEQGAREKLFF.